The clone carrying this T cell receptor (beta chain) was observed a few times. What it binds is not known. The source of the sample is a study of blood T cells in healthy people across ages. This CDR3 is 14 amino acids long. Trimming cost V 7 bases and J 7 bases; bases outside gene matches: 9. There were at least 5 micrograms of total RNA extracted from every sample. Regarding the study as a whole: Older age went with lower TCR beta diversity per million T cells, in a roughly linear way. TCR beta diversity correlated strongly with naive T cell percentage.

Alongside a J-beta primer mix, a sample-barcoded 5' primer served in a second PCR lasting 7 to 11 cycles. Each of the cDNA molecules was tagged by a template-switch adaptor with 12 random nucleotides. TCRdb processed the 5' RACE reads anew with MiXCR; each CDR3 protein has one entry. The table has about 680,000 distinct CDR3 sequences, around 48% seen once. The receptor's source is an older woman in good health. Material: blood. The chain uses TRBV12-3 or TRBV12-4 and TRBJ2-1; 8 positions match TRBD2. CDR3 nucleotides: TGTGCCAGCATGCTAGCGGGTCTAGGTAATGAGCAGTTCTTC. Its protein is CASMLAGLGNEQFF.